Here is one T cell receptor beta chain with its context. The data were taken from a study of CXCR3-negative and CXCR3-positive naive CD8 T cells. The CDR3 is 14 residues long. The V gene's germline CDR1 is SGHKS and CDR2 YYEKEE (reference sequence). It was by 5' RACE with UMI labels that the TRB cDNA libraries were prepared. TCRdb re-called the 5' RACE reads; one entry per CDR3 protein, DNA not given. This sample's table has 75,000 to 100,000 distinct CDR3 sequences. The source is a human donor in good health. Some clones in this sample may be carry-over from other donors' samples. The sequenced sample consisted of naive CXCR3- CD8+ T cells from blood. The sample's subset: CD45RO-CCR7+CD27+CD95- naive CD8+ T cells lacking CXCR3 (TNR3-). The rearrangement links TRBV5-5 to TRBJ2-2; the D call of TRBD1 rests on TCRdb alone, since no DNA is present to check it. The chain's CDR3 is CASSLGPVAGELFF.